What follows are 5 T cell receptor beta chains derived from one specimen sequenced in a study of prognosis after radiotherapy for stage I lung cancer (dated by TCRdb to 2020 to 2022). TCRdb lists the instrument as Illumina HiSeq 3000. Two rounds of multiplex PCR were performed to amplify the TCR beta CDR3 region from genomic DNA. In the first PCR round, primers specific to each TRBV and TRBJ gene were used, and the primer sequences were filed in Chinese patent CN105087789A. The public reads were reprocessed in TCRdb via fastp at Q25 and MiXCR, keeping in-frame beta chains. Each CDR3 protein gets just one entry, which takes the most common genes and DNA from the rows behind it. The sample yields about 31,000 distinct CDR3 sequences; over 40% were counted once. The top ten constitute less than 20% of the sample. This specimen consisted of PBMCs, obtained before or after stereotactic body radiation therapy (not recorded which). The receptors originated from a donor older than 45 with non-small cell lung cancer.

Turning to this clonotype: One end of the junction is discordant with germline, which a read error may explain. CDR3 in DNA: TGTGCCAGCAGCATAGAGGTGTCCGGGGACGCCTATGGCTACACCTTC. Its protein is CASSIEVSGDAYGYTF. The chain recombines TRBV11-2 with TRBJ1-2, with a possible D match to TRBD1 (5 bases). The CDR3 length is 16 residues. The V gene's germline CDR1 is SGHAT and CDR2 FQNNGV.

This clonotype was detected many times. This chain uses TRBV6-1 with TRBJ1-4, with a possible D match to TRBD1 (5 bases). The V gene's germline CDR1 is MNHNS and CDR2 SASEGT. This CDR3 is built from 14 residues. V was shortened by 2 bases and J by 6 bases, with 10 bases between the two germline ends. CDR3 DNA: TGTGCCAGCAGTGAACAGGGTTGGGATGAAAAACTGTTTTTT. The encoded protein is CASSEQGWDEKLFF.

The rearrangement joins TRBV6-1 to TRBJ2-1; 10 nucleotides match TRBD2. This CDR3 is 16 amino acids long. The V and J ends lost 5 bases and 14 bases, in that order; junction bases with no gene match: 18. Germline CDR1 MNHNS, CDR2 SASEGT. The CDR3 loop is CASSLRAGGPSGKKFF. The CDR3, as DNA: TGTGCCAGCAGTCTCAGAGCGGGAGGGCCCTCGGGGAAGAAGTTCTTC.

In this sample, this clonotype turned up many times. The V gene is TRBV19, the J gene TRBJ2-7, with D perhaps matching TRBD1 (5 bases). This CDR3 contains 14 residues. V was clipped by 1 base and J by 1 base, with 8 bases between them. Looked up from germline, CDR1 is LNHDA and CDR2 is SQIVND (reference sequence). DNA for the CDR3: TGTGCCAGTAGTATAGGACAGACATCCTACGAGCAGTACTTC. Translation gives CASSIGQTSYEQYF.

This clonotype was seen at least ten times. This chain uses TRBV4-2 with TRBJ1-2; tentatively, D is TRBD1 (6 bases). V was pared by 0 bases and J by 8 bases, with 13 bases between. The CDR3 runs to 14 residues. From germline, CDR1 is LGHNA and CDR2 YNFKEQ. The CDR3 DNA is TGTGCCAGCAGCCAAGATTGGTCAGGGGAGGGCTACACCTTC. Encoded protein: CASSQDWSGEGYTF.